These 19 T cell receptor beta chains share one sample of origin, sequenced in a study of blood T cell dynamics during melanoma immunotherapy. Profiling relied on immunoSEQ multiplex PCR, and the TCRdb table lists in-frame clones only, not all of them. The data show tens of thousands of clones, 87% seen once. Noted time point: pre-treatment baseline. Sequences were derived from blood, sampled from a patient treated with checkpoint blockade. The receptors here all came from a human donor with melanoma.

The genes are TRBV19 and TRBJ2-2; D remains ambiguous. Germline CDR1 LNHDA, CDR2 SQIVND (reference sequence). The CDR3 covers 14 residues. V lost 0 bases to trimming and J lost 2 bases, with 4 bases between them. The CDR3 protein is CASSIEGNTGELFF. The CDR3 bases are TGTGCCAGTAGTATAGAGGGAAACACCGGGGAGCTGTTTTTT.

This rearrangement joins TRBV5-1 to TRBJ2-2; 9 bases match TRBD2. This CDR3 is 17 amino acids long. CDR1 is SGHRS, CDR2 YFSETQ, per germline. V was clipped by 1 base and J by 3 bases; unmatched bases: 7. This CDR3 reads CASSLLGGRADTGELFF. The CDR3 region has the DNA TGCGCCAGCAGCTTGCTTGGCGGGAGGGCCGACACCGGGGAGCTGTTTTTT.

As DNA, the CDR3 is TGTGCCAGCAGACAAAGCTCCTACAATGAGCAGTTCTTC. This encodes CASRQSSYNEQFF. V and J are TRBV27 and TRBJ2-1; no firm D call. Trimming pared 6 bases from V and 0 bases from J, leaving 6 bases between. The CDR3 has 13 amino acids. Germline V gives CDR1 MNHEY, CDR2 SMNVEV (reference sequence).

The chain couples TRBV13 to TRBJ2-1; possibly TRBD1 or TRBD2 for D (5 bases each). CDR1 is PRHDT and CDR2 is FYEKMQ in the germline V gene (reference sequence). This CDR3 has 15 residues. V was clipped by 6 bases and J by 1 base, with 13 bases between them. CDR3 loop: CASSRWGSSYNEQFF. CDR3 bases: TGTGCCAGCAGTCGTTGGGGGAGTTCCTACAATGAGCAGTTCTTC.

The genes are TRBV4-1 and TRBJ2-3, with TRBD2 matching 8 bases. The CDR3 is made up of 16 amino acids. Germline CDR1 and CDR2: MGHRA and YSYEKL. Losses at the gene ends were 0 bases for V and 5 bases for J; bases not matched to a gene: 7. The chain's CDR3 is CASSQDVTGGRDTQYF. CDR3 DNA sequence: TGCGCCAGCAGCCAAGATGTAACGGGAGGGCGAGATACGCAGTATTTT.

This chain joins TRBV4-1 and TRBJ2-7, with 8 bases matching TRBD2. The V gene's germline CDR1 is MGHRA and CDR2 YSYEKL. V was clipped by 4 bases and J by 5 bases; unmatched bases: 7. The CDR3 runs 14 residues. The CDR3 is CASSPPGGLNEQYF. The CDR3 DNA follows: TGCGCCAGCAGCCCACCGGGGGGGCTAAACGAGCAGTACTTC.

The chain combines TRBV7-6 with TRBJ2-5; D is undetermined. The J call may not be correct, given that the DNA end is closer to TRBJ2-7. Germline CDR1 is SGHVS and CDR2 is FNYEAQ. The CDR3 loop spans 13 amino acids. The CDR3 nucleotides read TGTGCCAGCAGCTTAGGACCTCTCTACGAGCAGTACTTC. Protein sequence: CASSLGPLYEQYF.

V gene TRBV27 combines with J gene TRBJ2-3, with TRBD2 matching over 9 bases. After removal of 7 bases from V and 3 bases from J, the junction contained 8 bases not matched to a gene. CDR1 and CDR2 (germline): MNHEY, SMNVEV (reference sequence). The CDR3 is 15 residues long. The CDR3 loop reads CASTSGGRVTDTQYF. CDR3 nucleotide sequence: TGTGCCAGCACGAGCGGCGGGAGGGTTACAGATACGCAGTATTTT.

This chain's CDR3 is CASRPGTGLEKLFF. CDR3 coding DNA: TGTGCCAGCAGGCCCGGGACAGGGCTAGAAAAACTGTTTTTT. The chain joins TRBV28 to TRBJ1-4; 9 positions agree with TRBD1. Germline trimming cut 6 bases from V and 8 bases from J; bases unmatched to any gene: 7. Germline V gives CDR1 MDHEN, CDR2 SYDVKM. The CDR3 consists of 14 residues.

The rearrangement uses TRBV5-1 and TRBJ2-7; D possibly matches TRBD1 or TRBD2 (6 bases each). Per germline, CDR1 SGHRS and CDR2 YFSETQ. The CDR3 has 16 residues. The V end lost 3 bases, the J end lost 3 bases, and 19 bases lay between the germline ends. The CDR3: CASSWPRTGAVYEQYF. In DNA, the CDR3 is TGCGCCAGCAGCTGGCCTCGGACGGGGGCGGTCTACGAGCAGTACTTC.

The genes are TRBV4-2 and TRBJ2-6; 8 bases match TRBD2. Germline assignment: CDR1 LGHNA and CDR2 YNFKEQ. This CDR3 contains 19 residues. Trimming at V came to 0 bases and at J to 0 bases, leaving 7 bases not matched to a gene. The CDR3 DNA sequence: TGTGCCAGCAGCCAAGACCCAGCGGGGGTCCACTCTGGGGCCAACGTCCTGACTTTC. It translates to CASSQDPAGVHSGANVLTF.

This clone is a singleton in its sample. V is TRBV11-2 and J is TRBJ2-2; the D is unclear. V shed 1 base and J shed 6 bases, with 9 bases lying between them. Germline V gives CDR1 SGHAT, CDR2 FQNNGV. This CDR3 region has 14 residues. This CDR3 is CASSLVKGPGELFF. The CDR3 DNA is TGTGCCAGCAGCTTAGTCAAAGGGCCCGGGGAGCTGTTTTTT. Using reference TRBV11-2 and TRBJ2-2 for the parts outside the CDR3, the full variable domain is EAGVAQSPRYKIIEKRQSVAFWCNPISGHATLYWYQQILGQGPKLLIQFQNNGVVDDSQLPKDRFSAERLKGVDSTLKIQPAKLEDSAVYLCASSLVKGPGELFFGEGSRLTVL.

The J gene is TRBJ1-4, the V gene TRBV5-1; D remains unclear. CDR1 is SGHRS and CDR2 is YFSETQ in the germline V gene. Trimming took 4 bases from V and 0 from J, leaving 7 bases between them. The CDR3 spans 14 residues. CDR3 protein: CASSGRTTNEKLFF. For the CDR3, the DNA is TGCGCCAGCAGCGGTCGGACAACTAATGAAAAACTGTTTTTT. Supplemented by reference TRBV5-1 and TRBJ1-4, the full variable domain reads KAGVTQTPRYLIKTRGQQVTLSCSPISGHRSVSWYQQTPGQGLQFLFEYFSETQRNKGNFPGRFSGRQFSNSRSEMNVSTLELGDSALYLCASSGRTTNEKLFFGSGTQLSVL.

The chain carries TRBV6-6 and TRBJ2-7; D remains ambiguous. This CDR3 has 12 residues. The germline V gene encodes CDR1 MNHNY and CDR2 SVGAGI (reference sequence). The V gene lost 6 bases and the J gene lost 2 bases, with 8 bases spanning the gap. This CDR3 reads CASSLQTYEQYF. In DNA form, the CDR3 reads TGTGCCAGCAGCCTCCAAACCTACGAGCAGTACTTC.

On this clone: Germline is not matched at one junction end, which may reflect a read error. The chain couples TRBV2 to TRBJ2-1, with D maybe TRBD2 (5 bases). This CDR3 has 12 amino acids. In germline, CDR1 is SNHLY, CDR2 FYNNEI. The CDR3 DNA is TGTGCCAGTCAGACGGCCGGGAAGTCGACTATCTTC. Its protein product is CASQTAGKSTIF. The complete variable domain, with remaining parts taken from reference TRBV2 and TRBJ2-1, reads EPEVTQTPSHQVTQMGQEVILRCVPISNHLYFYWYRQILGQKVEFLVSFYNNEISEKSEIFDDQFSVERPDGSNFTLKIRSTKLEDSAMYFCASQTAGKSTIFGPGTRLTVL.

The chain is built from TRBV5-1 and TRBJ1-1; no firm D call. This CDR3 spans 12 amino acids. CDR1 is SGHRS and CDR2 is YFSETQ in the germline V gene. V was clipped by 2 bases and J by 3 bases, with 5 bases between them. The CDR3 coding sequence is TGCGCCAGCAGCTTTGCGGACACTGAAGCTTTCTTT. This translates into CASSFADTEAFF.

There are a few counts of this clone. This chain connects TRBV29-1 to TRBJ2-7; the match to TRBD1 covers 8 bases. Germline V lookup: CDR1 SQVTM, CDR2 ANQGSEA. After removal of 2 bases from V and 3 bases from J, the junction contained 3 bases not matched to a gene. CDR3 size: 13 residues. CDR3 amino acids: CSVEKGTGYEQYF. The CDR3 DNA is TGCAGCGTTGAAAAAGGGACAGGCTACGAGCAGTACTTC.

CDR3 DNA: TGTGCCAGCTCACTGACAGGGAGGACCTACGAGCAGTACTTC. Residues: CASSLTGRTYEQYF. The chain is built from TRBV18 and TRBJ2-7, with D maybe TRBD1 (7 bases). Deletions cut 4 bases from V and 2 bases from J, with 12 bases between. The germline V gene has CDR1 KGHSH and CDR2 LQKENI. The CDR3 covers 14 residues.

The rearrangement uses TRBV7-6 and TRBJ2-7; D may be TRBD2 (6 bases). Germline-derived CDR1 and CDR2 are SGHVS and FNYEAQ. V was cut by 0 bases and J by 6 bases, with 9 bases left in between. The CDR3 contains 13 residues. The CDR3 protein is CASSLAGGAEQYF. The CDR3 DNA reads as TGTGCCAGCAGCTTAGCGGGAGGCGCCGAGCAGTACTTC.